The present TCR beta chain was sequenced within a study of T cell changes during pregnancy in multiple sclerosis. The table came from immunoSEQ multiplex PCR; TCRdb's copy has only in-frame clones and leaves some out. The data hold some 30,000 clones, with 80% to 90% observed a single time. The sequenced sample was CD8+ T cells from peripheral blood mononuclear cells, obtained before pregnancy. The source is a female donor with multiple sclerosis, enrolled in a pregnancy study.

The CDR3 loop is CASLDGQTKNTEAFF. DNA of the CDR3: TGTGCCAGCCTCGACGGACAGACAAAGAACACTGAAGCTTTCTTT. This sequence joins TRBV27 and TRBJ1-1, with D perhaps matching TRBD1 (6 bases). The V end lost 8 bases, the J end lost 1 base, and 17 bases lay between the germline ends. CDR3 size: 15 residues. Germline CDR1 reads MNHEY; CDR2 reads SMNVEV (reference sequence).